This T cell receptor beta chain was profiled in a study of human T cells and chemical hapten exposure. Each CDR3 protein gets one entry after TCRdb re-called the 5' RACE reads with MiXCR. The sample consists of more than 75,000 distinct CDR3 sequences, 15% to 20% of them appearing once. This clonotype showed up just a few times. Total RNA was isolated from whole blood that had not been fractionated. From germline, CDR1 is SGHNT and CDR2 YYREEE (reference sequence). The CDR3 extends over 13 amino acids. V trimming: 4 bases; J trimming: 7 bases; junction bases outside the gene matches: 5. The source is a female donor in good health. This chain connects TRBV5-4 to TRBJ1-2; 9 bases fit TRBD1. This CDR3 reads CASSRDRDGGYTF. The CDR3 region has the DNA TGTGCCAGCAGCCGGGACAGGGACGGTGGCTACACCTTC.